This entry concerns a single TCR beta chain. The V segment lost 11 bases and the J segment 7 bases; nucleotides outside the gene matches: 19. Germline V gives CDR1 ENHRY, CDR2 SYGVKD. The CDR3 is made up of 16 amino acids. The data are from a study of blood T cell repertoires in COVID-19. Study-wide background: The samples span acute and convalescent COVID-19 from the United States, Italy and Spain. From T cells, B-cell-depleted T cells, or PBMCs came the material, which was cDNA or gDNA.

In the authors' workflow: Amplifying reference gene primers gave estimates of nucleated cell counts. The assay was immunoSEQ multiplex PCR, and TCRdb's table has in-frame clones only and misses some. V and J calls and clone size come straight from that table; D and trimming were deduced from the DNA. The data contain about 130,000 clones, roughly four fifths of them singletons. The sample taken for sequencing was peripheral blood. This rearrangement joins TRBV10-3 to TRBJ2-7, with 11 positions matching TRBD1. The sequence came from a woman aged 45-65 years with acute or convalescent COVID-19. CDR3: CASKNNEGQGAGEQYF. The CDR3 DNA follows: TGTGCCTCGAAAAACAATGAAGGACAGGGGGCGGGGGAGCAGTACTTC.